These 10 T cell receptor beta chains originate from one sample sequenced in a study of T cells in Graves' hyperthyroidism and ophthalmopathy. What was amplified from RNA transcripts were TCR beta CDR3 regions. The TCR CDR3 was amplified in a first-round RT-PCR using the HTBI primer set. Each CDR3 protein is one row after TCRdb ran MiXCR on the multiplex PCR reads. Of over 150,000 distinct CDR3 sequences in the sample, approximately 16% were seen once. Material: blood. Receptor source: a woman between 50 and 59 years old with Graves' hyperthyroidism.

A word on this clonotype: Possible read error: a much larger clone is one base away. This chain connects TRBV28 to TRBJ1-4; TRBD1 is a possible D gene (5 bases). Germline V gene lookup returns CDR1 MDHEN and CDR2 SYDVKM. CDR3 length: 13 residues. The CDR3 sequence: CTIQGWPNEKLFF. CDR3 nucleotide sequence: TGTACCATCCAGGGATGGCCTAATGAAAAACTGTTTTTT.

V is TRBV10-2 and J is TRBJ1-5; D is ambiguous. Germline-derived CDR1 and CDR2 are WSHSY and SAAADI. The CDR3 is made up of 13 amino acids. V lost 7 bases and J 2 bases, leaving 9 bases between the germline ends. DNA for the CDR3: TGCGCCAGCAAGGCAGAGCGCAATCAGCCCCAGCATTTT. Translating it yields CASKAERNQPQHF.

This clonotype was picked up a small number of times. The chain is built from TRBV6-2 or TRBV6-3 and TRBJ2-7; TRBD2 matches 12 bases. The CDR3 is 15 amino acids. Germline assignment: CDR1 MNHEY and CDR2 SVGEGT. V trimming: 5 bases; J trimming: 6 bases; junction bases outside the gene matches: 8. CDR3 in DNA: TGTGCCAGCAGTCCGACTAGCGGGAGTCCCAGCGAGCAGTACTTC. The encoded protein is CASSPTSGSPSEQYF.

This clonotype was seen many times. This chain joins TRBV7-9 and TRBJ2-7; 13 bases line up with TRBD2. CDR1 and CDR2 (germline): SEHNR, FQNEAQ (reference sequence). The CDR3 contains 14 residues. V lost 8 bases to trimming and J lost 7 bases; unmatched junction nucleotides: 8. CDR3 region: CASLPGLAGREQYF. The CDR3 DNA is TGTGCCAGCCTCCCGGGACTAGCGGGGAGAGAGCAGTACTTC.

This CDR3 is CSVGKNSYEQYF. The CDR3 coding sequence is TGCAGTGTCGGGAAAAACTCCTACGAGCAGTACTTC. The chain carries TRBV20-1 and TRBJ2-7, with D tentatively TRBD2 (5 bases). The germline V gene has CDR1 DFQATT and CDR2 SNEGSKA (reference sequence). This CDR3 contains 12 residues. The V and J ends lost 7 bases and 0 bases respectively, with 10 bases between them.

V and J are TRBV5-1 and TRBJ2-7; 9 bases align to TRBD1. J was trimmed by 6 bases and V by 2 bases; bases with no gene match: 6. Germline CDR1 is SGHRS and CDR2 is YFSETQ. This CDR3 contains 14 residues. The CDR3 nucleotides are TGCGCCAGCAGCTTACCGGGACAGGGAGGCGAGCAGTACTTC. Protein product: CASSLPGQGGEQYF.

The chain carries TRBV27 and TRBJ2-1, with a weak D call TRBD1 (6 bases). The CDR3 sequence is 17 residues long. V dropped 3 bases and J dropped 3 bases, with 18 bases sitting between them. Germline CDR1 reads MNHEY; CDR2 reads SMNVEV (reference sequence). The CDR3 DNA follows: TGTGCCAGCAGTTTTTTCCCGGTAAGGGGGAGCTACAATGAGCAGTTCTTC. Translated, it gives CASSFFPVRGSYNEQFF.

This clonotype was recorded at least ten times. The chain carries TRBV12-3 or TRBV12-4 and TRBJ2-1; TRBD2 agrees at 10 bases. CDR3 length equals 20 residues. Germline trimming cut 7 bases from V and 3 bases from J; bases unmatched to any gene: 21. CDR3 bases: TGTGCCAGCAACTTCAGCCGGACTAGCGGAGATTTTAAAATCTACAATGAGCAGTTCTTC. Translation: CASNFSRTSGDFKIYNEQFF.

The J gene is TRBJ1-1, the V gene TRBV7-2, with D tentatively TRBD1 (5 bases). The V gene lost 2 bases and the J gene lost 5 bases, with 12 bases spanning the gap. This CDR3 is built from 14 residues. Germline V gene data show CDR1 as SGHTA and CDR2 as FQGNSA. CDR3 loop: CASSLRRGSTEAFF. The DNA for the CDR3 is TGTGCCAGCAGCTTAAGGAGGGGCTCGACTGAAGCTTTCTTT.

This clonotype appeared many times. The genes are TRBV4-1 and TRBJ1-2, with 8 nucleotides matching TRBD1. Trimming cost V 3 bases and J 4 bases; bases outside gene matches: 22. Germline-derived CDR1 and CDR2 are MGHRA and YSYEKL. The CDR3 sequence is 20 residues long. As DNA, the CDR3 is TGCGCCAGCAGCCAGATCCCGGACGGCAGGGGGCTCCTCAACCTCTATGGCTACACCTTC. Its translation: CASSQIPDGRGLLNLYGYTF.